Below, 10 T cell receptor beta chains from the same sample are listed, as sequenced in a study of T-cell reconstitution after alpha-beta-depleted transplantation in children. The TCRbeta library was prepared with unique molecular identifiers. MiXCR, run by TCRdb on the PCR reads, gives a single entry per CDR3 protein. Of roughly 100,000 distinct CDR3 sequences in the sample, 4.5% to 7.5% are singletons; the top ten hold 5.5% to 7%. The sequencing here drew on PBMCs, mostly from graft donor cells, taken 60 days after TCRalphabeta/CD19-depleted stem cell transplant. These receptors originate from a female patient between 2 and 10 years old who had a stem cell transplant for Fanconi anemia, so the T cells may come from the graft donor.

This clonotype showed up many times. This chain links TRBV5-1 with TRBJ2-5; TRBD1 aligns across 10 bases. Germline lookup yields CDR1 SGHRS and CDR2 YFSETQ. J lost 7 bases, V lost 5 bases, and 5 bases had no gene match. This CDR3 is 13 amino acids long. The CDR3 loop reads CASRTGGSWTQYF. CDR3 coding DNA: TGCGCCAGCAGGACAGGGGGCAGTTGGACCCAGTACTTC.

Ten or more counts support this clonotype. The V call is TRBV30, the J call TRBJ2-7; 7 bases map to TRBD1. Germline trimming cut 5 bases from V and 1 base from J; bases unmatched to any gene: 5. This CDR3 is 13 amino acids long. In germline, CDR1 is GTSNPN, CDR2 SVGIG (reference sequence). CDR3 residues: CAWVPGQSYEQYF. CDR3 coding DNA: TGTGCCTGGGTTCCGGGACAGTCCTACGAGCAGTACTTC. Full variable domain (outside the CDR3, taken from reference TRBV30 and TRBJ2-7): SQTIHQWPATLVQPVGSPLSLECTVEGTSNPNLYWYRQAAGRGLQLLFYSVGIGQISSEVPQNLSASRPQDRQFILSSKKLLLSDSGFYLCAWVPGQSYEQYFGPGTRLTVT.

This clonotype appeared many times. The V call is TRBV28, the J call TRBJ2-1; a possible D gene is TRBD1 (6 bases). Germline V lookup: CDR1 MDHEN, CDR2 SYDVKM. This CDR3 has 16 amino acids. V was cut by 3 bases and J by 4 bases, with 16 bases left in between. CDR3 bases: TGTGCCAGCAGTTTTTCCGGGACAAGCATTTACAATGAGCAGTTCTTC. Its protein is CASSFSGTSIYNEQFF.

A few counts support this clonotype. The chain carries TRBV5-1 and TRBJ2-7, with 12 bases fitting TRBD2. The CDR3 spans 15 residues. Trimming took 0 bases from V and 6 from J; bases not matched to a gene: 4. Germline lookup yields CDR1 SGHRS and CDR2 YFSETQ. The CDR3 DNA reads TGCGCCAGCAGCTTGGATCTAGCGGGAGGGCGCGAGCAGTACTTC. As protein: CASSLDLAGGREQYF. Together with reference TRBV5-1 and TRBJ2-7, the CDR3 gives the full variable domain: KAGVTQTPRYLIKTRGQQVTLSCSPISGHRSVSWYQQTPGQGLQFLFEYFSETQRNKGNFPGRFSGRQFSNSRSEMNVSTLELGDSALYLCASSLDLAGGREQYFGPGTRLTVT.

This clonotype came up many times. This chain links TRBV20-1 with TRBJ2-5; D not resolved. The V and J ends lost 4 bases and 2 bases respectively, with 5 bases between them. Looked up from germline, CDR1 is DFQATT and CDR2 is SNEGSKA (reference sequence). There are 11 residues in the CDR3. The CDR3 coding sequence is TGCAGTGCTACCCTACAAGAGACCCAGTACTTC. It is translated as CSATLQETQYF.

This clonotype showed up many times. In nucleotides, the CDR3 is TGCAGTGCTAGAAAGGGGGGGAAGGTCAATGAGCAGTTCTTC. Encoded protein: CSARKGGKVNEQFF. V usage is TRBV20-1 and J usage is TRBJ2-1, with D perhaps TRBD2 (7 bases). Germline V gives CDR1 DFQATT, CDR2 SNEGSKA (reference sequence). Trimming removed 2 bases from V and 6 bases from J, with 14 bases in between. This CDR3 contains 14 residues.

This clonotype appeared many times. CDR3 loop: CASSAQTGVIGTEAFF. DNA for the CDR3: TGTGCCAGCAGTGCCCAGACAGGGGTAATCGGCACTGAAGCTTTCTTT. V is TRBV28 and J is TRBJ1-1, with TRBD1 matching 8 bases. Looked up from germline, CDR1 is MDHEN and CDR2 is SYDVKM. The V and J ends lost 5 bases and 4 bases, in that order; junction bases with no gene match: 12. This CDR3 contains 16 residues.

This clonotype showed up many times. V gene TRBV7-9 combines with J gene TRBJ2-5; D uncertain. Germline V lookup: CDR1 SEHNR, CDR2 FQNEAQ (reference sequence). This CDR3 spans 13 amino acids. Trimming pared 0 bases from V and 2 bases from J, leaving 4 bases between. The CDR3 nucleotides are TGTGCCAGCAGCTTAGCGCCTCAAGAGACCCAGTACTTC. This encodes CASSLAPQETQYF.

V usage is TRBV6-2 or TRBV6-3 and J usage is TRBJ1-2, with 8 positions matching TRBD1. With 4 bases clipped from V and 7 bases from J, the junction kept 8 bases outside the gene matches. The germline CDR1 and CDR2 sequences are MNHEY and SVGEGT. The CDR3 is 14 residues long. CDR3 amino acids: CASSSRGQGFGYTF. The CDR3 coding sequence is TGTGCCAGCAGTTCGCGCGGACAGGGATTTGGCTACACCTTC.

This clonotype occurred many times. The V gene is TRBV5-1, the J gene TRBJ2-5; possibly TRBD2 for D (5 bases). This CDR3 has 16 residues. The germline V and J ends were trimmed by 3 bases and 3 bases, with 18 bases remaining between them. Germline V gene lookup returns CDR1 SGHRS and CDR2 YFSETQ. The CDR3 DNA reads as TGCGCCAGCAGCTCTGGCCGGGGAGTTGAGGAAGAGACCCAGTACTTC. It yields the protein CASSSGRGVEEETQYF.